This T cell receptor beta chain originates from a study of cytomegalovirus exposure and HLA in healthy donors. Findings and limits, study-wide: An assumption of roughly uniform sequencing depth across donors underlay the presence/absence analyses.

To note about this clone: Antigen specificity is unknown.

The PCR was carried out with 60 Vbeta primers and 13 Jbeta primers. Libraries were prepared by immunoSEQ multiplex PCR; TCRdb keeps only in-frame clonotypes and omits some of them. The sample lists approximately 110,000 clones, 75% to 90% seen once, with 0.2% to 0.3% in the top ten. CDR1 and CDR2 (germline): MNHNS, SASEGT. With 4 bases removed from V and 2 bases from J, the gap between germline ends came to 5 bases. The CDR3 totals 13 residues. Material: PBMCs. J is TRBJ2-2 and V is TRBV6-1; D not certain. The source is a man aged 50 to 60 in good health and CMV-seronegative. CDR3 bases: TGTGCCAGCAGTGCGAGAAACACCGGGGAGCTGTTTTTT. Its protein is CASSARNTGELFF.